A single sample gave rise to the 26 T cell receptor beta chains below, sequenced in a study of shared clonotypes between healthy human individuals. Libraries were prepared by immunoSEQ multiplex PCR; TCRdb keeps only in-frame clonotypes and omits some of them. The sample lists 400,000 to 550,000 clones, 79% seen once, with about 12% in the top ten. Input material: PBMCs. These receptors all come from a woman aged 35 to 49 in good health. Some clones in this sample may be carry-over from other donors' samples.

The chain couples TRBV15 to TRBJ2-1; D is possibly TRBD1 (5 bases). The CDR3 covers 14 residues. From germline, CDR1 is LNHNV and CDR2 YYDKDF (reference sequence). Trimming took 8 bases from V and 5 from J, leaving 16 bases between them. In nucleotides, the CDR3 is TGTGCCACCCAGCTAGGGGTCGAGAACAATGAGCAGTTCTTC. Protein sequence: CATQLGVENNEQFF. Looking up the rest from reference TRBV15 and TRBJ2-1 gives the full variable domain: DAMVIQNPRYQVTQFGKPVTLSCSQTLNHNVMYWYQQKSSQAPKLLFHYYDKDFNNEADTPDNFQSRRPNTSFCFLDIRSPGLGDTAMYLCATQLGVENNEQFFGPGTRLTVL.

This chain links TRBV7-9 with TRBJ1-3; D unresolved. Deletions cut 0 bases from V and 1 base from J, with 4 bases between. This CDR3 comprises 14 residues. Germline V CDR1 and CDR2: SEHNR, FQNEAQ (reference sequence). CDR3 bases: TGTGCCAGCAGCTTAGCTCCTTCTGGAAACACCATATATTTT. Translating gives CASSLAPSGNTIYF.

The V gene is TRBV6-4, the J gene TRBJ1-5, with D uncertain. The CDR3 sequence is 14 residues long. Trimming shortened V by 6 bases and J by 3 bases, and 12 bases separated the two germline ends. The V gene's germline CDR1 is MRHNA and CDR2 SNTAGT. CDR3 DNA: TGTGCCAGCAGCGCCCGGTTTGACAATCAGCCCCAGCATTTT. This encodes CASSARFDNQPQHF.

CDR3 bases: TGTGCCAGCAGCTTGGATTCGGTACACACTGAAGCTTTCTTT. Protein sequence: CASSLDSVHTEAFF. V and J are TRBV5-4 and TRBJ1-1; D gene unclear. V lost 0 bases and J 3 bases, leaving 9 bases between the germline ends. Germline loops: CDR1 SGHNT, CDR2 YYREEE (reference sequence). This CDR3 comprises 14 residues.

This clone appeared a single time. The rearrangement joins TRBV5-8 to TRBJ2-3, with D maybe TRBD2 (6 bases). This CDR3 has 15 residues. From germline, CDR1 is SGHTS and CDR2 YDEGEE. V lost 4 bases and J lost 0, with 12 bases in between. The DNA for the CDR3 is TGTGCCAGCAGCCGGGACTCCTTTAGCACAGATACGCAGTATTTT. Protein product: CASSRDSFSTDTQYF.

V gene TRBV10-2 combines with J gene TRBJ2-1; TRBD1 agrees at 10 bases. In germline, CDR1 is WSHSY, CDR2 SAAADI. The V gene end was trimmed by 1 base and the J gene end by 3 bases; junction bases not matched to a gene: 0. The CDR3 runs to 15 residues. CDR3 nucleotide sequence: TGCGCCAGCAGTGAGTGGACAGGGGGCTACAATGAGCAGTTCTTC. This sequence encodes CASSEWTGGYNEQFF.

This rearrangement joins TRBV27 to TRBJ2-1; 9 bases fit TRBD2. The CDR3 is 15 residues long. V shed 6 bases, J shed 4 bases, and the junction held 7 bases outside the gene matches. The germline V gene encodes CDR1 MNHEY and CDR2 SMNVEV (reference sequence). This chain's CDR3 is CASRIAGVTYNEQFF. CDR3 nucleotide sequence: TGTGCCAGCAGAATAGCGGGAGTAACGTACAATGAGCAGTTCTTC.

This clone was seen once. V is TRBV7-2 and J is TRBJ1-2; no definite D call. Per the germline V gene, CDR1 is SGHTA and CDR2 is FQGNSA. The CDR3 loop spans 12 amino acids. The V end was cut by 5 bases, the J end by 6 bases, with 10 bases between. CDR3 amino acids: CASSLRSDGYTF. CDR3 DNA sequence: TGTGCCAGCAGCCTCCGGTCGGATGGCTACACCTTC.

In this sample, this clone turned up once. The chain is built from TRBV28 and TRBJ2-7; TRBD1 agrees at 7 bases. V lost 4 bases, J lost 0 bases, and 6 bases stayed unmatched. The germline V gene encodes CDR1 MDHEN and CDR2 SYDVKM. The CDR3 extends over 15 amino acids. CDR3: CASSSTGFVSYEQYF. The CDR3, as DNA: TGTGCCAGCAGTTCGACAGGGTTCGTCTCCTACGAGCAGTACTTC.

The chain links TRBV7-2 to TRBJ2-7, with no clear D. Germline V CDR1 and CDR2: SGHTA, FQGNSA. V was pared by 5 bases and J by 2 bases, with 16 bases between. The CDR3 loop spans 15 amino acids. This CDR3 is CASSAYSNAAYEQYF. The CDR3 DNA reads as TGTGCCAGCAGCGCTTATTCGAACGCGGCCTACGAGCAGTACTTC.

This chain links TRBV11-1 with TRBJ1-1; 8 positions agree with TRBD1. This CDR3 has 18 amino acids. V shed 2 bases, J shed 0 bases, and the junction held 11 bases outside the gene matches. Germline CDR1 is SGHAT and CDR2 is FQDESV (reference sequence). The CDR3 loop reads CASSLLPGTGDMNTEAFF. The CDR3, as DNA: TGTGCCAGCAGCTTATTACCCGGGACAGGAGACATGAACACTGAAGCTTTCTTT. Full variable domain (missing parts from reference TRBV11-1 and TRBJ1-1): EAEVAQSPRYKITEKSQAVAFWCDPISGHATLYWYRQILGQGPELLVQFQDESVVDDSQLPKDRFSAERLKGVDSTLKIQPAELGDSAMYLCASSLLPGTGDMNTEAFFGQGTRLTVV.

The rearrangement links TRBV9 to TRBJ2-7, with 12 nucleotides matching TRBD1. This CDR3 region has 15 residues. Germline assignment: CDR1 SGDLS and CDR2 YYNGEE. J was trimmed by 4 bases and V by 4 bases; bases with no gene match: 6. CDR3 DNA: TGTGCCAGCAGCTCCGGGGGACAGGGGGCTTACGAGCAGTACTTC. It is translated as CASSSGGQGAYEQYF.

The chain links TRBV7-6 to TRBJ2-2; D may match TRBD1 or TRBD2 (6 bases each). Trimming pared 1 base from V and 6 bases from J, leaving 15 bases between. The CDR3 is 16 amino acids. Germline values: CDR1 SGHVS, CDR2 FNYEAQ. In DNA form, the CDR3 reads TGTGCCAGCAGCTTAGTGGGGGGCGGCGTCGCCGGGGAGCTGTTTTTT. This encodes CASSLVGGGVAGELFF.

V is TRBV4-2 and J is TRBJ2-3; 8 bases are a match to TRBD2. This CDR3 is built from 20 residues. V gave up 3 bases and J gave up 2 bases; unmatched junction bases: 19. Germline V gene sequence: CDR1 LGHNA, CDR2 YNFKEQ. CDR3 sequence: CASSQGPGVRGRTVTDTQYF. CDR3 nucleotides: TGTGCCAGCAGCCAGGGCCCCGGGGTGCGCGGGAGGACCGTCACAGATACGCAGTATTTT.

The J gene is TRBJ2-7, the V gene TRBV10-3, with TRBD1 matching over 9 bases. V shed 10 bases, J shed 5 bases, and the junction held 12 bases outside the gene matches. Germline V gene sequence: CDR1 ENHRY, CDR2 SYGVKD. The CDR3 runs 14 residues. The CDR3 DNA sequence: TGTGCCAGTACCAGGAACAGGGGGCCTAACGAGCAGTACTTC. Its protein product is CASTRNRGPNEQYF.

J is TRBJ1-3 and V is TRBV6-5, with D unclear. Trimming took 4 bases from V and 0 from J, leaving 10 bases between them. This CDR3 spans 15 amino acids. CDR1 and CDR2 from the germline V gene are MNHEY and SVGAGI. CDR3 protein: CASSSLDGSGNTIYF. CDR3 in DNA: TGTGCCAGCAGTTCGTTGGACGGCTCTGGAAACACCATATATTTT.

V gene TRBV28 combines with J gene TRBJ1-1; D gene unclear. The CDR3 is 15 residues long. Germline lookup yields CDR1 MDHEN and CDR2 SYDVKM. V was pared by 4 bases and J by 5 bases, with 17 bases between. The CDR3 sequence: CASSSPGEVETEAFF. The CDR3 DNA is TGTGCCAGCAGTTCGCCTGGAGAGGTGGAAACTGAAGCTTTCTTT.

This clone is a singleton in its sample. This chain joins TRBV27 and TRBJ2-1, with D unresolved. This CDR3 comprises 18 residues. CDR1 is MNHEY, CDR2 SMNVEV, per germline (reference sequence). V lost 1 base to trimming and J lost 0 bases, with 16 bases between them. CDR3 loop: CASSLLPLGRNSYNEQFF. CDR3 nucleotide sequence: TGTGCCAGCAGTTTATTACCCCTAGGGCGCAACTCCTACAATGAGCAGTTCTTC.

This clone was counted a single time. The chain employs TRBV7-9 and TRBJ2-5; 9 bases match TRBD1. V lost 5 bases and J lost 5; bases outside the gene matches: 9. CDR3 length: 15 amino acids. Germline V gene sequence: CDR1 SEHNR, CDR2 FQNEAQ (reference sequence). CDR3 nucleotide sequence: TGTGCCAGCAGCATTTCACAGGGGGCAGGGGAGACCCAGTACTTC. Translating gives CASSISQGAGETQYF. The full variable domain, its missing parts supplied by reference TRBV7-9 and TRBJ2-5, is DTGVSQNPRHKITKRGQNVTFRCDPISEHNRLYWYRQTLGQGPEFLTYFQNEAQLEKSRLLSDRFSAERPKGSFSTLEIQRTEQGDSAMYLCASSISQGAGETQYFGPGTRLLVL.

The chain couples TRBV2 to TRBJ2-5, with D possibly TRBD1 on 6 matching bases. V was clipped by 4 bases and J by 4 bases, with 13 bases between them. The length of the CDR3 is 14 residues. The germline V gene encodes CDR1 SNHLY and CDR2 FYNNEI. The CDR3 sequence is CASSAWGPGETQYF. CDR3 coding DNA: TGTGCCAGCAGTGCTTGGGGGCCGGGAGAGACCCAGTACTTC. Complete variable domain (other parts from reference TRBV2 and TRBJ2-5): EPEVTQTPSHQVTQMGQEVILRCVPISNHLYFYWYRQILGQKVEFLVSFYNNEISEKSEIFDDQFSVERPDGSNFTLKIRSTKLEDSAMYFCASSAWGPGETQYFGPGTRLLVL.

With respect to this clone: Other nucleotide sequences in the sample specify the same CDR3. The rearrangement uses TRBV7-2 and TRBJ2-6; D not certain. There are 14 residues in the CDR3. Deletions cut 3 bases from V and 1 base from J, with 4 bases between. Germline loops: CDR1 SGHTA, CDR2 FQGNSA. This CDR3 reads CASSLDSGANVLTF. Written as DNA, the CDR3 is TGTGCCAGCAGCTTGGATTCTGGGGCCAACGTCCTGACTTTC.

The rearrangement uses TRBV30 and TRBJ2-5; 8 bases align to TRBD1. With V trimmed by 0 bases and J by 7 bases, 4 bases remained unmatched. Germline V gene sequence: CDR1 GTSNPN, CDR2 SVGIG (reference sequence). The CDR3 contains 13 residues. The CDR3 nucleotides are TGTGCCTGGAGTGTAGGGACAGGAACGACCCAGTACTTC. Its protein product is CAWSVGTGTTQYF.

The chain uses TRBV9 and TRBJ2-7; 13 bases line up with TRBD2. In germline, CDR1 is SGDLS, CDR2 YYNGEE. Unmatched junction bases numbered 8, after V lost 4 bases and J lost 1 base. The CDR3 totals 17 residues. The CDR3 DNA reads TGTGCCAGCAGCTCTGGACTAGCGGGAGCGGGTTCCTACGAGCAGTACTTC. This sequence encodes CASSSGLAGAGSYEQYF.

This clone has just one count. This chain joins TRBV10-1 and TRBJ2-3; 7 bases map to TRBD1. V shed 3 bases, J shed 0 bases, and the junction held 3 bases outside the gene matches. The length of the CDR3 is 15 residues. CDR1 and CDR2 (germline): WNHNN, SYGVQD (reference sequence). The CDR3 loop is CASSDWDRSTDTQYF. The CDR3 nucleotides read TGCGCCAGCAGTGACTGGGACAGAAGCACAGATACGCAGTATTTT.

The chain has TRBV6-5 and TRBJ2-1; 7 bases are a match to TRBD1. V gave up 6 bases and J gave up 6 bases; unmatched junction bases: 5. CDR1 is MNHEY, CDR2 SVGAGI, per germline. The length of the CDR3 is 13 residues. The DNA of the CDR3 is TGTGCCAGCAGAACCTCAGGGGGCAATGAGCAGTTCTTC. Translation gives CASRTSGGNEQFF.

Comments on this clone: This sample also contains other DNA sequences that code for the same CDR3. The chain is built from TRBV18 and TRBJ2-7; 7 positions match TRBD1. Germline V gene sequence: CDR1 KGHSH, CDR2 LQKENI. This CDR3 has 14 residues. V lost 3 bases to trimming and J lost 2 bases; unmatched junction nucleotides: 4. CDR3 sequence reads: CASSPRQGTYEQYF. The CDR3 coding sequence is TGTGCCAGCTCACCCAGACAGGGAACCTACGAGCAGTACTTC. Together with reference TRBV18 and TRBJ2-7, the CDR3 gives the full variable domain: NAGVMQNPRHLVRRRGQEARLRCSPMKGHSHVYWYRQLPEEGLKFMVYLQKENIIDESGMPKERFSAEFPKEGPSILRIQQVVRGDSAAYFCASSPRQGTYEQYFGPGTRLTVT.